The present TCR beta chain was sequenced within a study of blood T cells in healthy people across ages. Germline values: CDR1 SGHAT, CDR2 FQNNGV. This CDR3 has 16 residues. A second about 7 to 12 cycle PCR used barcoded and J-beta primers. TCRdb re-called the 5' RACE reads through MiXCR, storing one row per CDR3 protein. The data hold some 670,000 distinct CDR3 sequences, with under 65% observed a single time. Note on this clonotype: A read error may be the cause here, since a much bigger clone is one base away.

V usage is TRBV11-2 and J usage is TRBJ2-7; the D call may be TRBD1 or TRBD2 (6 bases each). The J call may be in error: the DNA end matches TRBJ2-5 better. The TCR was taken from a woman of 80 years or more in good health. Sequenced material: blood. CDR3 sequence reads: CASSSGALSTQETQYF. CDR3 nucleotide sequence: TGTGCCAGCAGCTCGGGGGCGCTTTCAACTCAAGAGACCCAGTACTTC.